In its sample, the clone carrying this T cell receptor (beta chain) was seen a few times. These data originate in a study of T-cell reconstitution after alpha-beta-depleted transplantation in children. Preparation of the TCRbeta library was carried out with unique molecular identifiers. TCRdb re-analysed the PCR reads in MiXCR, keeping a single row per CDR3 protein. The sample comprises some 500,000 distinct CDR3 sequences, 32% of which are singletons, and 2% to 3% rests with the top ten. The sequence was obtained from a human donor who donated a stem cell graft to a child with aplastic anemia. Sequenced here: PBMCs from the stem cell graft donor, sampled from the stem cell graft.

The CDR3: CASKTSGRVSELFF. In DNA, the CDR3 is TGTGCCAGCAAAACAAGCGGGAGGGTCTCGGAGCTGTTTTTT. This sequence joins TRBV12-3 or TRBV12-4 and TRBJ2-2, with 10 bases that match TRBD2. The CDR3 totals 14 residues. Trimming at V came to 7 bases and at J to 10 bases, leaving 9 bases not matched to a gene.